The clone carrying this T cell receptor (beta chain) was found once. The antigen is unknown. This specimen comes from a study of T-cell reconstitution after alpha-beta-depleted transplantation in children. Unique molecular identifiers were incorporated into the prepared TCRbeta library. Each CDR3 protein is one row after TCRdb ran MiXCR on the PCR reads. The data show about 980,000 distinct CDR3 sequences, about 29% seen once. Study-wide results and limits: Once a year had passed after transplant, T-cell counts and diversity came mostly from newly produced T cells. Some patients' high day-60 TCRbeta diversity was traced to surviving recipient T cells and thymic progenitors. Several hundred expanded graft clones reportedly were the source of alpha-beta T cells about two months after transplant.

Looked up from germline, CDR1 is LGHNA and CDR2 is YSLEER. The CDR3 is 14 residues long. The V gene lost 3 bases and the J gene lost 5 bases, with 11 bases spanning the gap. Specimen: PBMCs, mostly from graft donor cells, collected 360 days after TCRalphabeta/CD19-depleted stem cell transplant. The chain is built from TRBV4-3 and TRBJ2-1; a possible D gene is TRBD2 (5 bases). The TCR sequence derives from a boy under two years old who had a stem cell transplant for SCID, so the T cells may come from the graft donor. CDR3 sequence: CASSQGVFNNEQFF. The CDR3, as DNA: TGCGCCAGCAGCCAGGGAGTTTTTAACAATGAGCAGTTCTTC.